This T cell receptor beta chain was profiled in a study of control samples from healthy donors and cancer patients. Clones were sequenced by immunoSEQ multiplex PCR, and TCRdb holds only the in-frame ones, with some missing. The sample includes 160,000 or so clones, roughly 95% of them seen just once. Trimming removed 6 bases from V and 7 bases from J, with 18 bases in between. This CDR3 contains 15 residues. Germline values: CDR1 SNHLY, CDR2 FYNNEI. Sequencing input: blood. The origin of this receptor is a woman in her 30s in good health. This rearrangement joins TRBV2 to TRBJ2-2; possible D gene TRBD2, 6 bases. CDR3 amino acids: CASSPLARAVGELFF. CDR3 DNA sequence: TGTGCCAGCAGCCCCCTAGCGCGAGCCGTCGGGGAGCTGTTTTTT.